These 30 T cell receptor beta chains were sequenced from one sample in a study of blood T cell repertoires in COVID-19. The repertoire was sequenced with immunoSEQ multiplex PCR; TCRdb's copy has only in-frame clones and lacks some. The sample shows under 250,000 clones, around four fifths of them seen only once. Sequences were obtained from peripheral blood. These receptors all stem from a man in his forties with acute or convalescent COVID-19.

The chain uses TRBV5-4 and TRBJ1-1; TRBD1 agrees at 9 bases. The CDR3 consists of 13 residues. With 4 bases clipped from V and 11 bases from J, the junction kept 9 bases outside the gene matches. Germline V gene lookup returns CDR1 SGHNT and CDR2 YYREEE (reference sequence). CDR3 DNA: TGTGCCAGCAGCCTCGACAGGGGGATCCGGGCTTTCTTT. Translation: CASSLDRGIRAFF.

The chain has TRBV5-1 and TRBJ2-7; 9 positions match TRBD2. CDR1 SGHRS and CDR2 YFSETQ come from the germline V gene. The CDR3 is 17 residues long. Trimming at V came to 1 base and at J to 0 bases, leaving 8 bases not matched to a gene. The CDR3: CASSLWSPGLASYEQYF. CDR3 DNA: TGCGCCAGCAGCTTGTGGTCACCGGGACTAGCCTCCTACGAGCAGTACTTC.

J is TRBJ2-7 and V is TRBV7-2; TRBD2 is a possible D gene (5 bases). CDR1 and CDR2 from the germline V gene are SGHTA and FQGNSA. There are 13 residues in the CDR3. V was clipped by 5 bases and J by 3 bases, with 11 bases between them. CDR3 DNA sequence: TGTGCCAGCAGCCCCGGACGGGACTACGAGCAGTACTTC. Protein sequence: CASSPGRDYEQYF.

CDR3 DNA sequence: TGTGCCAGCAGCTTGGCGGGGGGAAGTGGCTACACCTTC. Its translation is CASSLAGGSGYTF. The chain employs TRBV5-4 and TRBJ1-2, with D perhaps TRBD1 (5 bases). V was pared by 0 bases and J by 7 bases, with 10 bases between. The CDR3 loop spans 13 amino acids. Germline CDR1 SGHNT, CDR2 YYREEE (reference sequence).

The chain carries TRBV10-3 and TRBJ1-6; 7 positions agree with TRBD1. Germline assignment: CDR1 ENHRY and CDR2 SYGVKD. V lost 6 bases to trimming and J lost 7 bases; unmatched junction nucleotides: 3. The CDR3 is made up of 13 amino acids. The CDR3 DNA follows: TGTGCCATCAGGGCGACAGGGAATTCACCCCTCCACTTT. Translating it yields CAIRATGNSPLHF.

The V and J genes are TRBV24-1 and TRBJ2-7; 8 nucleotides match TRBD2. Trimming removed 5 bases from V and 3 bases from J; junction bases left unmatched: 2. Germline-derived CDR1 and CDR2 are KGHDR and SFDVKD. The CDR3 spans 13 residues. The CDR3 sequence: CATSAGGNYEQYF. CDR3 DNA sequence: TGTGCCACCAGTGCGGGAGGGAACTACGAGCAGTACTTC.

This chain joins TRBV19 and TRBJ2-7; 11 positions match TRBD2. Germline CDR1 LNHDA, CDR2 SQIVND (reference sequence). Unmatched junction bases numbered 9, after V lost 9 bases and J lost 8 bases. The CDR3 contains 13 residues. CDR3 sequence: CASGTSGYGKQYF. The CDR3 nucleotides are TGTGCCAGCGGGACTAGCGGATACGGTAAGCAGTACTTC.

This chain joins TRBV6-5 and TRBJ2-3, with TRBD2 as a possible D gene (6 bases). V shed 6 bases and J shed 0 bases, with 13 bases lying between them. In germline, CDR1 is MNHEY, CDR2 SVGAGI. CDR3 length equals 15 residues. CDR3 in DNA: TGTGCCAGCAGGGTAGCGGAGCTAAGCACAGATACGCAGTATTTT. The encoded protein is CASRVAELSTDTQYF.

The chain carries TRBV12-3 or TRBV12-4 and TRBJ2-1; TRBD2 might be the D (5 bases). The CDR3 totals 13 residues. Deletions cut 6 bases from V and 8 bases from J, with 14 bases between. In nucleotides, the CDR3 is TGTGCCAGCAGAGCCGGGGTCCTCGATGAGCAGTTCTTC. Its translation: CASRAGVLDEQFF.

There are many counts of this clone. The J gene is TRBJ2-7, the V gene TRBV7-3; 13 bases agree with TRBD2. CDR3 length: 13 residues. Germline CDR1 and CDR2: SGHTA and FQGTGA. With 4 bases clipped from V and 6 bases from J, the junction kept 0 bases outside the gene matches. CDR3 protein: CASSWTSGSEQYF. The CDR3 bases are TGTGCCAGCAGCTGGACTAGCGGGAGCGAGCAGTACTTC.

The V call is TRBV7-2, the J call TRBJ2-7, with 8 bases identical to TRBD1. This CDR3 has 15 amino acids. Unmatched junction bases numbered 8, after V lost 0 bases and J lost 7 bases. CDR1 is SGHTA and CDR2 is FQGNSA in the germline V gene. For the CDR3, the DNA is TGTGCCAGCAGCTTAGCGGGCAGGGGGCAGGGGGAGCAGTACTTC. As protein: CASSLAGRGQGEQYF. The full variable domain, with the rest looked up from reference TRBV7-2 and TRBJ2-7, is GAGVSQSPSNKVTEKGKDVELRCDPISGHTALYWYRQSLGQGLEFLIYFQGNSAPDKSGLPSDRFSAERTGGSVSTLTIQRTQQEDSAVYLCASSLAGRGQGEQYFGPGTRLTVT.

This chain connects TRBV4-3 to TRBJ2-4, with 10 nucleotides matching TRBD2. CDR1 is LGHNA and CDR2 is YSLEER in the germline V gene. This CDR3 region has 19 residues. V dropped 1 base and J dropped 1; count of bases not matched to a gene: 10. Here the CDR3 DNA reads TGCGCCAGCAGCCAAGTTGGACTAGCGGCTTTAGGGGCCAAAAACATTCAGTACTTC. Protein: CASSQVGLAALGAKNIQYF.

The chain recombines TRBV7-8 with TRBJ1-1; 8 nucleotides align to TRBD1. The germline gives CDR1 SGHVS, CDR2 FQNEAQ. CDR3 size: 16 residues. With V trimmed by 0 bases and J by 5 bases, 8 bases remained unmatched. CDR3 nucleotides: TGTGCCAGCAGCTTAGCGGGCAGGGGGCGAACGACTGAAGCTTTCTTT. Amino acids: CASSLAGRGRTTEAFF. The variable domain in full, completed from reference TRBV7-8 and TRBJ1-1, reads GAGVSQSPRYKVAKRGQDVALRCDPISGHVSLFWYQQALGQGPEFLTYFQNEAQLDKSGLPSDRFFAERPEGSVSTLKIQRTQQEDSAVYLCASSLAGRGRTTEAFFGQGTRLTVV.

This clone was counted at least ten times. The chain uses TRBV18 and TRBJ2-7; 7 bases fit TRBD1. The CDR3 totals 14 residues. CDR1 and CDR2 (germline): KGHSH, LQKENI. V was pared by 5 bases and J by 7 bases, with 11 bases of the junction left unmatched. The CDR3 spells CASSFFATGEEQYF. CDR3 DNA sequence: TGTGCCAGCTCATTCTTCGCTACAGGGGAGGAGCAGTACTTC.

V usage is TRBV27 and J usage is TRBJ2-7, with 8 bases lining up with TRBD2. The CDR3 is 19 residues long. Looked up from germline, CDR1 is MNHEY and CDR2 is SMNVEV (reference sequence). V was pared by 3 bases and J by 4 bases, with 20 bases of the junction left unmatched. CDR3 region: CASSLLPPPRREGWYEQYF. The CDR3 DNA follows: TGTGCCAGCAGTTTGCTCCCCCCCCCTCGACGGGAGGGTTGGTACGAGCAGTACTTC.

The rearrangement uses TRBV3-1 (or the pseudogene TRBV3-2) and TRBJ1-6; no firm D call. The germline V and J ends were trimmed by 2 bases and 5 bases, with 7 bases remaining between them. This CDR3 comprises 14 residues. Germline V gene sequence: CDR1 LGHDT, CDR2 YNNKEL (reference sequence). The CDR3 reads CASSQSHNNSPLHF. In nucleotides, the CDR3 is TGTGCCAGCAGCCAATCCCACAATAATTCACCCCTCCACTTT.

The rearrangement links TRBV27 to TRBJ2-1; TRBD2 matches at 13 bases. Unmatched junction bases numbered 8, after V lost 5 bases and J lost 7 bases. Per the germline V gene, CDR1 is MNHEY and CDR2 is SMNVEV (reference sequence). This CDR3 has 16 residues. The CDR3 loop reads CASSAQRLAGGNEQFF. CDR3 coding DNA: TGTGCCAGCAGTGCCCAAAGACTAGCGGGAGGTAATGAGCAGTTCTTC.

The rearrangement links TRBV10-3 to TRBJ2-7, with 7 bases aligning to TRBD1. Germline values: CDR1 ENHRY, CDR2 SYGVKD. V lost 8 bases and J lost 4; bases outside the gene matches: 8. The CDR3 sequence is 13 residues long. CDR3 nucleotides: TGTGCCATCCAAGAGGGGGCTTTGTACGAGCAGTACTTC. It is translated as CAIQEGALYEQYF.

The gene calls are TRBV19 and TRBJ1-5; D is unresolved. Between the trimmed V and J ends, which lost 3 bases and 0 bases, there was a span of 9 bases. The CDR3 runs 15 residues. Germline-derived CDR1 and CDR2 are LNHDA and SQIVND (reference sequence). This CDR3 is CASSMPRGSNQPQHF. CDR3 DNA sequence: TGTGCCAGTAGTATGCCCCGCGGTAGCAATCAGCCCCAGCATTTT.

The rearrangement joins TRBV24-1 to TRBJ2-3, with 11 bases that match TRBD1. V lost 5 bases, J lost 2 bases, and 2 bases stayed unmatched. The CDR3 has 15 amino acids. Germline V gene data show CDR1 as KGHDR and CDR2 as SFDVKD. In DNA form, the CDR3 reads TGTGCCACCAGTGGGGGACAGGGGGTCACAGATACGCAGTATTTT. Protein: CATSGGQGVTDTQYF.

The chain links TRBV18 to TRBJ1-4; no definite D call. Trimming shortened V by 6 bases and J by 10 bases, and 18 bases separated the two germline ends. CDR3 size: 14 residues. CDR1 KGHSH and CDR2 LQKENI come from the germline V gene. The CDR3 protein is CASSPPGSSGKLFF. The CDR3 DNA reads TGTGCCAGCTCGCCCCCGGGGTCCTCTGGAAAACTGTTTTTT.

DNA of the CDR3: TGCGCCAGCAGTGAGTCTGGCCCGGGACAGCCTCCTGGGAACACTGAAGCTTTCTTT. Translation gives CASSESGPGQPPGNTEAFF. The J gene is TRBJ1-1, the V gene TRBV10-2; 7 bases agree with TRBD1. The V segment lost 0 bases and the J segment 1 base; nucleotides outside the gene matches: 14. Per germline, CDR1 WSHSY and CDR2 SAAADI. This CDR3 contains 19 residues.

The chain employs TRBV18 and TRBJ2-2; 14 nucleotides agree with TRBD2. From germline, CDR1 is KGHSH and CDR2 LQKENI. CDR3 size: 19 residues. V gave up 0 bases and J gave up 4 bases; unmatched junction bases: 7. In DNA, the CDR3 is TGTGCCAGCTCACCACCGGGACTAGCGGGAGTCGGGTTCACCGGGGAGCTGTTTTTT. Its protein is CASSPPGLAGVGFTGELFF.

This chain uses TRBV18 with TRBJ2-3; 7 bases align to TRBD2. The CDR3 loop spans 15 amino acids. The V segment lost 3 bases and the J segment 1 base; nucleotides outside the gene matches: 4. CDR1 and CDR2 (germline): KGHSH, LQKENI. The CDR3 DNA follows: TGTGCCAGCTCACCGGCGGGAGTGGGCACAGATACGCAGTATTTT. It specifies CASSPAGVGTDTQYF.

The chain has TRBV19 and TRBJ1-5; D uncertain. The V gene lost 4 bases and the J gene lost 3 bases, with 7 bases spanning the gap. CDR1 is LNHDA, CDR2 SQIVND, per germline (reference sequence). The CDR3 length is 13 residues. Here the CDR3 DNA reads TGTGCCAGTAGTACCCAAATCAATCAGCCCCAGCATTTT. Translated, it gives CASSTQINQPQHF.

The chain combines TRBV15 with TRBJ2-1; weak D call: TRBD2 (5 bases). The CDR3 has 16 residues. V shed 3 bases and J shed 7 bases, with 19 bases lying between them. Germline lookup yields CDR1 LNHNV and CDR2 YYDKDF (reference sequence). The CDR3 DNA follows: TGTGCCACCAGCAGTTATAACGGGGAGACTGGGAATGAGCAGTTCTTC. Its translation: CATSSYNGETGNEQFF.

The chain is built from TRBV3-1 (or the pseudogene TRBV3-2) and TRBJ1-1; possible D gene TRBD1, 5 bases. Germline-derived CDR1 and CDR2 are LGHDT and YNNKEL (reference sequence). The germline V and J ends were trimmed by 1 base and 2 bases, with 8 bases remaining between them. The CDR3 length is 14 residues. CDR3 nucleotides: TGTGCCAGCAGCCAAGCAGGGATCAACACTGAAGCTTTCTTT. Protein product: CASSQAGINTEAFF.

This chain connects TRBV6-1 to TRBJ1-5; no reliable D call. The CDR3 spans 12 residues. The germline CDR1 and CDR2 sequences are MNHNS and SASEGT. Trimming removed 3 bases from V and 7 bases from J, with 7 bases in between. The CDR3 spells CASSDATQPQHF. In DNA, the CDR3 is TGTGCCAGCAGTGATGCGACACAGCCCCAGCATTTT.

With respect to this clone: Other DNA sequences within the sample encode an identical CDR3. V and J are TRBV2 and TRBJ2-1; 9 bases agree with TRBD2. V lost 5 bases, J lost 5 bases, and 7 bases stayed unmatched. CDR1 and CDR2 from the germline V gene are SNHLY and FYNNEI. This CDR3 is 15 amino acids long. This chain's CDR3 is CASSRSGSRDNEQFF. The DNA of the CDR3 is TGTGCCAGCAGTCGTAGCGGGAGTCGCGACAATGAGCAGTTCTTC.

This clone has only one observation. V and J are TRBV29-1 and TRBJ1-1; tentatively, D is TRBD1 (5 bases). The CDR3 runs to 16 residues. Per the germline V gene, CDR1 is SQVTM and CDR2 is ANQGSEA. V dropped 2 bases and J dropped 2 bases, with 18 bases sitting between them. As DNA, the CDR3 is TGCAGCGTTGAAATAGCGGAGGGGTTTTATAACACTGAAGCTTTCTTT. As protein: CSVEIAEGFYNTEAFF.